Presented here are 22 T cell receptor beta chains from one specimen sequenced in a study of OX40 agonist ivuxolimab in advanced cancers. Library preparation employed the immunoSEQ multiplex PCR assay. TCRdb holds this immuneACCESS table with in-frame rearrangements only. Some clones are missing; in checked studies, unresolved V genes explain under half, and the rest has no known cause. The sample includes about 58,000 clones, with approximately 80% observed a single time. The ten largest clones add up to roughly 0.68% of the sample. Sequences were derived from CD4+ or CD8+ T cells sorted from blood, sampled in a trial of the OX40 agonist ivuxolimab. Receptors were obtained from an adult with an advanced solid tumor such as melanoma, head and neck, liver or kidney cancer.

The rearrangement links TRBV10-3 to TRBJ1-4, with TRBD1 matching 11 bases. The germline CDR1 and CDR2 sequences are ENHRY and SYGVKD. The V gene end was trimmed by 3 bases and the J gene end by 10 bases; junction bases not matched to a gene: 10. This CDR3 contains 16 residues. The CDR3 loop reads CAISEKVGQGVPKLFF. For the CDR3, the DNA is TGTGCCATCAGTGAAAAGGTGGGACAGGGGGTTCCAAAACTGTTTTTT.

The genes are TRBV11-2 and TRBJ2-5; tentatively, D is TRBD1 (5 bases). Germline V gene data show CDR1 as SGHAT and CDR2 as FQNNGV. V lost 7 bases and J lost 1, with 13 bases in between. This CDR3 is 14 amino acids long. The chain's CDR3 is CASTHTGAQETQYF. In nucleotides, the CDR3 is TGTGCCAGCACCCACACAGGCGCCCAAGAGACCCAGTACTTC.

The chain couples TRBV9 to TRBJ2-7; TRBD2 agrees at 8 bases. From germline, CDR1 is SGDLS and CDR2 YYNGEE. V dropped 0 bases and J dropped 2; count of bases not matched to a gene: 1. The CDR3 runs to 14 residues. CDR3: CASSVAGGTYEQYF. CDR3 nucleotides: TGTGCCAGCAGCGTAGCGGGGGGGACCTACGAGCAGTACTTC. Supplemented by reference TRBV9 and TRBJ2-7, the full variable domain reads DSGVTQTPKHLITATGQRVTLRCSPRSGDLSVYWYQQSLDQGLQFLIQYYNGEERAKGNILERFSAQQFPDLHSELNLSSLELGDSALYFCASSVAGGTYEQYFGPGTRLTVT.

The chain uses TRBV11-3 and TRBJ2-7, with D possibly being TRBD1 (6 bases). Germline-derived CDR1 and CDR2 are SGHNT and YENEEA. V was clipped by 5 bases and J by 3 bases, with 8 bases between them. The CDR3 extends over 12 amino acids. The CDR3 sequence: CASSPDSYEQYF. Written as DNA, the CDR3 is TGTGCCAGCAGCCCGGACAGCTACGAGCAGTACTTC.

V gene TRBV4-1 combines with J gene TRBJ2-2, with 8 bases fitting TRBD2. The CDR3 is made up of 17 amino acids. V was clipped by 4 bases and J by 3 bases; unmatched bases: 10. Germline-derived CDR1 and CDR2 are MGHRA and YSYEKL. The CDR3 DNA sequence: TGCGCCAGCAGCCCCTTGGGAGCGGGGGCGGACACCGGGGAGCTGTTTTTT. Its protein is CASSPLGAGADTGELFF.

This clone was seen only once. The V call is TRBV5-8, the J call TRBJ2-5; D gene ambiguous. The CDR3 runs to 12 residues. Germline V lookup: CDR1 SGHTS, CDR2 YDEGEE. Trimming pared 0 bases from V and 3 bases from J, leaving 3 bases between. The CDR3 sequence is CASSLVEETQYF. The CDR3 nucleotides are TGTGCCAGCAGCTTGGTGGAAGAGACCCAGTACTTC.

Written as DNA, the CDR3 is TGCGCCAGCAGCGCCGGGGGCCGGGGCTACGAGCAGTACTTC. Translated, it gives CASSAGGRGYEQYF. The rearrangement links TRBV5-1 to TRBJ2-7; TRBD1 or TRBD2 may be the D gene (6 bases each). The V end lost 4 bases, the J end lost 3 bases, and 14 bases lay between the germline ends. CDR1 is SGHRS, CDR2 YFSETQ, per germline. The CDR3 is 14 amino acids.

This sequence joins TRBV11-2 and TRBJ2-7, with a possible D match to TRBD2 (7 bases). The germline gives CDR1 SGHAT, CDR2 FQNNGV. The CDR3 is 15 amino acids. The V gene lost 6 bases and the J gene lost 2 bases, with 17 bases spanning the gap. The CDR3 DNA reads TGTGCCAGCAGTTGGATTCAGGGGAGGGCCTACGAGCAGTACTTC. Its protein is CASSWIQGRAYEQYF. The variable domain in full, completed from reference TRBV11-2 and TRBJ2-7, reads EAGVAQSPRYKIIEKRQSVAFWCNPISGHATLYWYQQILGQGPKLLIQFQNNGVVDDSQLPKDRFSAERLKGVDSTLKIQPAKLEDSAVYLCASSWIQGRAYEQYFGPGTRLTVT.

The gene calls are TRBV28 and TRBJ1-2, with D perhaps matching TRBD1 (6 bases). CDR3 size: 15 residues. V gave up 7 bases and J gave up 0 bases, with 15 bases separating them. Germline V gene sequence: CDR1 MDHEN, CDR2 SYDVKM. The CDR3 DNA reads as TGTGCCAGCACCCAAACAGGGACAACTAACTATGGCTACACCTTC. This codes for CASTQTGTTNYGYTF.

The V call is TRBV5-1, the J call TRBJ2-2; 9 nucleotides align to TRBD2. Unmatched junction bases numbered 4, after V lost 4 bases and J lost 3 bases. CDR1 SGHRS and CDR2 YFSETQ come from the germline V gene. This CDR3 is 15 amino acids long. As DNA, the CDR3 is TGCGCCAGCAGCGTAGCGGGGGTGGACACCGGGGAGCTGTTTTTT. As protein: CASSVAGVDTGELFF.

This chain links TRBV6-6 with TRBJ1-1; perhaps TRBD1 as D (5 bases). V was shortened by 6 bases and J by 10 bases, with 18 bases between the two germline ends. The germline CDR1 and CDR2 sequences are MNHNY and SVGAGI (reference sequence). This CDR3 contains 13 residues. This chain's CDR3 is CASSRGDATRAFF. CDR3 bases: TGTGCCAGCAGCCGTGGGGACGCCACGCGAGCTTTCTTT.

V usage is TRBV2 and J usage is TRBJ1-2; no clear D gene. The CDR3 spans 12 residues. V was pared by 5 bases and J by 8 bases, with 12 bases between. Per the germline V gene, CDR1 is SNHLY and CDR2 is FYNNEI. The CDR3 reads CASSNTNQGYTF. CDR3 nucleotides: TGTGCCAGCAGTAATACAAATCAGGGCTACACCTTC.

The chain has TRBV19 and TRBJ2-2; 9 nucleotides agree with TRBD1. Germline V gene sequence: CDR1 LNHDA, CDR2 SQIVND (reference sequence). The trim removed 5 bases at V and 0 bases at J, leaving 4 bases unmatched. This CDR3 spans 16 amino acids. The CDR3 coding sequence is TGTGCCAGTAGTGTCACAGGGGGCGCGAACACCGGGGAGCTGTTTTTT. This encodes CASSVTGGANTGELFF.

The chain uses TRBV7-2 and TRBJ1-5; 9 nucleotides match TRBD1. The CDR3 runs 15 residues. V gave up 5 bases and J gave up 4 bases; unmatched junction bases: 6. Germline V CDR1 and CDR2: SGHTA, FQGNSA. This chain's CDR3 is CASSIRTGENQPQHF. CDR3 DNA sequence: TGTGCCAGCAGCATACGGACAGGGGAAAATCAGCCCCAGCATTTT.

The V call is TRBV6-5, the J call TRBJ2-5, with 13 bases identical to TRBD2. CDR1 is MNHEY, CDR2 SVGAGI, per germline. The CDR3 length is 14 residues. V was clipped by 6 bases and J by 4 bases; unmatched bases: 2. The CDR3, as DNA: TGTGCCAGCAGGACTAGCGGGGGGACAGAGACCCAGTACTTC. Translated: CASRTSGGTETQYF.

The rearrangement uses TRBV10-3 and TRBJ2-1; D assignment may be TRBD1 or TRBD2 (6 bases each). The CDR3 covers 14 residues. Trimming took 0 bases from V and 6 from J, leaving 9 bases between them. The V gene's germline CDR1 is ENHRY and CDR2 SYGVKD. For the CDR3, the DNA is TGTGCCATCAGTGAGTCTGGGGGGCCCAATGAGCAGTTCTTC. As protein: CAISESGGPNEQFF.

DNA of the CDR3: TGCGCCAGCAGCGACCAAGAGACCCAGTACTTC. This translates into CASSDQETQYF. V and J are TRBV5-1 and TRBJ2-5; unclear D gene. Germline CDR1 SGHRS, CDR2 YFSETQ. The CDR3 runs to 11 residues. V was trimmed by 4 bases and J by 0 bases, leaving 1 base between them.

The chain uses TRBV19 and TRBJ1-2, with D uncertain. V lost 6 bases and J lost 7, with 12 bases in between. Germline V CDR1 and CDR2: LNHDA, SQIVND (reference sequence). This CDR3 is built from 12 residues. CDR3 protein: CASRPGSLGYTF. Here the CDR3 DNA reads TGTGCCAGTAGACCTGGGTCCCTTGGCTACACCTTC.

J is TRBJ2-7 and V is TRBV10-1; D unclear. The V end was cut by 10 bases, the J end by 5 bases, with 12 bases between. There are 11 residues in the CDR3. Germline CDR1 WNHNN, CDR2 SYGVQD (reference sequence). In nucleotides, the CDR3 is TGCGCCATTGCGCCCCACGACGAGCAGTACTTC. Its translation is CAIAPHDEQYF.

This chain uses TRBV19 with TRBJ2-5; D tentatively fits TRBD1 or TRBD2 (5 bases each). V lost 3 bases to trimming and J lost 5 bases, with 13 bases between them. The CDR3 consists of 14 residues. CDR1 is LNHDA, CDR2 SQIVND, per germline (reference sequence). CDR3 amino acids: CASSIRDLGETQYF. The DNA of the CDR3 is TGTGCCAGTAGTATCCGGGACCTTGGGGAGACCCAGTACTTC.

The chain carries TRBV28 and TRBJ1-1, with a possible D match to TRBD1 (6 bases). V lost 4 bases and J lost 3, with 18 bases in between. The germline CDR1 and CDR2 sequences are MDHEN and SYDVKM. This CDR3 is built from 16 residues. The CDR3 region is CASSYPKGGRYTEAFF. The CDR3, as DNA: TGTGCCAGCAGTTACCCGAAGGGGGGTAGGTACACTGAAGCTTTCTTT.

The chain has TRBV7-3 and TRBJ2-3; tentative D call: TRBD2 (5 bases). The CDR3 loop spans 15 amino acids. V was clipped by 0 bases and J by 2 bases, with 9 bases between them. Germline CDR1 and CDR2: SGHTA and FQGTGA. The DNA for the CDR3 is TGTGCCAGCAGCTTAACAGCGGTAACCACAGATACGCAGTATTTT. It yields the protein CASSLTAVTTDTQYF.